Sequencing of this T cell receptor beta chain was carried out in a study of blood T cell repertoires in COVID-19. TCRdb's table, derived via immunoSEQ multiplex PCR, lists solely in-frame clones and lacks some. The sample lists approximately 50,000 clones, 87% occurring once. The trim removed 7 bases at V and 5 bases at J, leaving 13 bases unmatched. This CDR3 comprises 15 residues. Germline V CDR1 and CDR2: LNHDA, SQIVND (reference sequence). Sequencing was carried out using peripheral blood. The TCR was taken from a human donor in a cohort sampled during active COVID-19. The chain combines TRBV19 with TRBJ2-7; TRBD1 agrees at 8 bases. CDR3 loop: CASTPADRAFHEQYF. CDR3 nucleotides: TGTGCCAGTACCCCCGCGGACAGGGCGTTTCACGAGCAGTACTTC. Using reference TRBV19 and TRBJ2-7 for the parts outside the CDR3, the full variable domain is DGGITQSPKYLFRKEGQNVTLSCEQNLNHDAMYWYRQDPGQGLRLIYYSQIVNDFQKGDIAEGYSVSREKKESFPLTVTSAQKNPTAFYLCASTPADRAFHEQYFGPGTRLTVT.